Listed below are T cell receptor beta chains from one sample, sequenced in a study of blood T cell repertoires in COVID-19. The table came from immunoSEQ multiplex PCR; TCRdb's copy has only in-frame clones and leaves some out. The sample includes approximately 100,000 clones, 86% seen only once; the top ten take roughly 25%. The sample consisted of peripheral blood. All receptors come from a human donor in a cohort sampled during active COVID-19. Each CDR3 is given with its conserved first and last residue. Fields, in order: V gene, clone size, D gene, CDR3 length, J gene, CDR3 DNA, CDR3 protein. The D gene is left open where the match is weak. A row's size may be missing; if present it is once, few, many or a size class.

TRBV4-3,.,.,13,TRBJ1-6,TGCGCCAGCAGCCATACAATAAATTCACCCCTCCACTTT,CASSHTINSPLHF
TRBV27,.,.,15,TRBJ2-1,TGTGCCAGCAGTTTCTCACTCACAACAGGCGATGAGCAGTTCTTC,CASSFSLTTGDEQFF
TRBV7-2,.,.,15,TRBJ1-4,TGTGCCAGCAGCTTAGGCGGGGGGGCTAATGAAAAACTGTTTTTT,CASSLGGGANEKLFF
TRBV27,.,.,13,TRBJ2-5,TGTGCCAGCAGTTTAAGCGGCCAAGAGACCCAGTACTTC,CASSLSGQETQYF
TRBV13,few,TRBD1,14,TRBJ1-1,TGTGCCAGCAGCCCACCGACAGGGCGGGGTGTAGCTTTCTTT,CASSPPTGRGVAFF
TRBV3-1/TRBV3-2,.,TRBD1,12,TRBJ1-2,TGTGCCAGCAGCCCGACAGGGGGCAGCTACACCTTC,CASSPTGGSYTF
TRBV4-1,.,TRBD1,16,TRBJ1-5,TGCGCCAGCAGCCAAGAACCGGGACAGGGAGGTCAGCCCCAGCATTTT,CASSQEPGQGGQPQHF
TRBV4-1,once,TRBD2,17,TRBJ2-2,TGCGCCAGCAGCCAAGGGACTAGCGGGAGTGACACCGGGGAGCTGTTTTTT,CASSQGTSGSDTGELFF
TRBV7-2,.,.,11,TRBJ2-7,TGTGCCAGCAGCTCTAGTAGCGAGCAGTACTTC,CASSSSSEQYF
TRBV15,.,.,13,TRBJ1-5,TGTGCCACCAGCAGAGATTACAATCAGCCCCAGCATTTT,CATSRDYNQPQHF
TRBV5-1,.,.,16,TRBJ2-3,TGCGCCAGCAGCTCCCGGGTCAGGGGAAAGACAGATACGCAGTATTTT,CASSSRVRGKTDTQYF
TRBV6-1,.,TRBD1,15,TRBJ1-5,TGTGCCAGCAGTGAGACAGGGGGCGTCAATCAGCCCCAGCATTTT,CASSETGGVNQPQHF
TRBV12-5,once,TRBD1,15,TRBJ1-2,TGTGCTAGTGGTTTGAACTCTCGACAGGGGCTTGGCTACACCTTC,CASGLNSRQGLGYTF
TRBV7-9,few,.,13,TRBJ2-3,TGTGCCAGCTCCCCCAGGGGCCCAGATACGCAGTATTTT,CASSPRGPDTQYF
TRBV27,.,TRBD1,14,TRBJ2-7,TGTGCCAGCAGTCTCCAGGGACAGGGGAACGAGCAGTACTTC,CASSLQGQGNEQYF
TRBV7-2,once,TRBD2,16,TRBJ2-2,TGTGCCAGCAGCCCCCGGCTAGCGGAGGTCACCGGGGAGCTGTTTTTT,CASSPRLAEVTGELFF
TRBV27,.,TRBD2,17,TRBJ2-2,TGTGCCAGCAGCTCCCTCTTTCGCGGGGGGGCCTACGGGGAGCTGTTTTTT,CASSSLFRGGAYGELFF
TRBV7-2,.,TRBD2,19,TRBJ2-1,TGTGCCAGCAGCTTCCCCGGACTAGCGGGAAACCTCTCCTACAATGAGCAGTTCTTC,CASSFPGLAGNLSYNEQFF
TRBV18,.,.,16,TRBJ2-1,TGTGCCAGCTCACTAACAGGACAAAGCTCCTACAATGAGCAGTTCTTC,CASSLTGQSSYNEQFF
TRBV19,.,TRBD1,14,TRBJ2-7,TGTGCCAGTAGTCGCCGGGACAGGCCCCACGAGCAGTACTTC,CASSRRDRPHEQYF
TRBV5-1,.,.,14,TRBJ2-5,TGCGCCACCGGGGTGGAGGGGGCTGGGGAGACCCAGTACTTC,CATGVEGAGETQYF
TRBV19,.,.,16,TRBJ2-2,TGTGCCAGTAGCTCCCAGCGAAGAGCGAACACCGGGGAGCTGTTTTTT,CASSSQRRANTGELFF
TRBV3-1/TRBV3-2,.,.,13,TRBJ2-2,TGTGCCAGCAGCCAAGTCGACACCGGGGAGCTGTTTTTT,CASSQVDTGELFF
TRBV2,.,.,14,TRBJ2-7,TGTGCCAGCCAGGGGCCCCCGCTTATCTACGAGCAGTACTTC,CASQGPPLIYEQYF
TRBV5-6,.,.,15,TRBJ2-3,TGTGCCAGCAGCTTGGGGGCAGGGAGCACAGATACGCAGTATTTT,CASSLGAGSTDTQYF
TRBV9,.,.,13,TRBJ2-1,TGTGCCAGCAGCATGAGGGGGGGAGGTGAGCAGTTCTTC,CASSMRGGGEQFF
TRBV7-9,.,TRBD2,14,TRBJ2-7,TGTGCCAGCAGCTCCTTAGCGGGTATTTACGAGCAGTACTTC,CASSSLAGIYEQYF
TRBV6-1,.,.,14,TRBJ2-3,TGTGCCAGCAGTGAAGCGTTATTAGCAGATACGCAGTATTTT,CASSEALLADTQYF
TRBV4-3,.,TRBD1,16,TRBJ1-5,TGCGCCAGCAGCCAAGATTGGGACAGGGGGAATCAGCCCCAGCATTTT,CASSQDWDRGNQPQHF
TRBV7-9,.,.,15,TRBJ2-3,TGTGCCAGCAGCTTCGATGGGGGGAGCACAGATACGCAGTATTTT,CASSFDGGSTDTQYF
TRBV6-5,.,.,14,TRBJ1-1,TGTGCCAGCAGTTACTCAGGCAGGGACACTGAAGCTTTCTTT,CASSYSGRDTEAFF
TRBV5-4,.,TRBD1,15,TRBJ1-6,TGTGCCAGCAGCAGAACGGGACAGGGTATTTCACCCCTCCACTTT,CASSRTGQGISPLHF
TRBV25-1,.,TRBD1,16,TRBJ2-5,TGTGCCAGCAGTGATTCCGGGACAGGGGTTTCTGAGACCCAGTACTTC,CASSDSGTGVSETQYF
TRBV3-1/TRBV3-2,.,.,15,TRBJ2-3,TGTGCCAGCAGCCAAGCCCAGATTAGCACAGATACGCAGTATTTT,CASSQAQISTDTQYF
TRBV4-1,.,.,14,TRBJ1-6,TGCGCCAGCAGCCAAGATTGGAGGAGTTCACCCCTCCACTTT,CASSQDWRSSPLHF
TRBV6-1,.,TRBD1,14,TRBJ1-4,TGTGCCAGCAGTGAATGGCAGGGGGATGAAAAACTGTTTTTT,CASSEWQGDEKLFF
TRBV2,.,.,12,TRBJ1-2,TGTGCCAGCAGTTTAGATAGCTATGGCTACACCTTC,CASSLDSYGYTF